The present TCR beta chain was sequenced within a study of blood T cell repertoires in COVID-19. Study as a whole: The study drew acute and convalescent COVID-19 samples from the United States, Italy and Spain.

Only one count was recorded for this clone. The CDR3 runs to 13 residues. Trimming stripped 3 bases from V and 7 bases from J, with 9 bases between. CDR1 is KGHSH, CDR2 LQKENI, per germline. Libraries were prepared by immunoSEQ multiplex PCR; TCRdb keeps only in-frame clonotypes and omits some of them. The repertoire holds around 290,000 clones, with approximately 91% as singletons. The rearrangement uses TRBV18 and TRBJ1-4; D is undetermined. The sequenced sample was PBMCs or T cells enriched from blood (not recorded which). This TCR was recovered from a woman aged 25 to 39 who had recovered from COVID-19. CDR3: CASSPLYGEKLFF. In DNA form, the CDR3 reads TGTGCCAGCTCACCCCTTTACGGTGAAAAACTGTTTTTT.